The T cell receptor beta chain under discussion was sequenced for a study of OX40 agonist ivuxolimab in advanced cancers. Overall study findings and caveats: Among expanded peripheral T cells, antigen specificity went undetermined.

Here immunoSEQ multiplex PCR was the method, and the copy in TCRdb shows in-frame clones only, minus some. Among some 25,000 clones listed, about 85% were seen once. As for this clone: What it recognizes is unknown.

Germline V lookup: CDR1 SGHNT, CDR2 YYREEE (reference sequence). The CDR3 spans 16 residues. The trim removed 2 bases at V and 6 bases at J, leaving 5 bases unmatched. The material was CD4+ or CD8+ T cells sorted from blood, obtained in a trial of the OX40 agonist ivuxolimab. This chain uses TRBV5-4 with TRBJ2-2; 12 positions match TRBD2. The TCR comes from an adult with an advanced solid tumor such as melanoma, head and neck, liver or kidney cancer. CDR3 region: CASSFFTSGGPGELFF. The CDR3 DNA is TGTGCCAGCAGCTTCTTTACTAGCGGGGGGCCCGGGGAGCTGTTTTTT.